The 19 T cell receptor beta chains presented below share a single source sample, sequenced in a study of T cells in Graves' hyperthyroidism and ophthalmopathy. Using RNA transcripts as the source, TCR beta CDR3 regions were amplified. During a first-round RT-PCR of the TCR CDR3, the HTBI primer set was used. TCRdb fed the multiplex PCR reads into MiXCR, producing one record per CDR3 protein. Of 300,000 to 350,000 distinct CDR3 sequences in the sample, about a sixth are singletons; the top ten hold about 14%. The sequenced material came from blood. These receptor sequences come from a woman in her 40s with Graves' ophthalmopathy.

Many counts were recorded for this clonotype. A read error may account for a junction end that differs from germline. The chain employs TRBV20-1 and TRBJ2-7, with 9 bases that match TRBD1. CDR1 DFQATT and CDR2 SNEGSKA come from the germline V gene (reference sequence). The CDR3 is 14 amino acids. The CDR3 nucleotides read TGCAGTGCTGGAGAGCACAGGGGGCGGAACGAGCAGTACTTC. Translation gives CSAGEHRGRNEQYF.

Many counts were recorded for this clonotype. This chain links TRBV27 with TRBJ2-2; 9 positions match TRBD2. J was trimmed by 3 bases and V by 5 bases; bases with no gene match: 7. Per germline, CDR1 MNHEY and CDR2 SMNVEV (reference sequence). This CDR3 has 16 amino acids. This CDR3 is CASSLSLAGYTGELFF. DNA of the CDR3: TGTGCCAGCAGTCTCTCGCTAGCGGGGTACACCGGGGAGCTGTTTTTT.

CDR3 loop: CSADPSLAQETQYF. DNA of the CDR3: TGCAGTGCCGATCCAAGCCTAGCGCAAGAGACCCAGTACTTC. The V call is TRBV20-1, the J call TRBJ2-5; the D gene is possibly TRBD2 (6 bases). The CDR3 covers 14 residues. CDR1 and CDR2 (germline): DFQATT, SNEGSKA (reference sequence). The V gene lost 6 bases and the J gene lost 2 bases, with 16 bases spanning the gap.

This clonotype was seen at least ten times. The chain recombines TRBV6-5 with TRBJ1-2, with D unresolved. V was trimmed by 5 bases and J by 4 bases, leaving 14 bases between them. The CDR3 has 14 amino acids. CDR1 is MNHEY, CDR2 SVGAGI, per germline. The CDR3 reads CASSISGISYGYTF. CDR3 coding DNA: TGTGCCAGCAGTATATCGGGGATTAGCTATGGCTACACCTTC.

This chain joins TRBV5-1 and TRBJ2-7; D is ambiguous. The CDR3 covers 15 residues. Looked up from germline, CDR1 is SGHRS and CDR2 is YFSETQ. CDR3 residues: CASGLNRVASREQYV. The CDR3, as DNA: TGCGCCAGCGGCTTGAATCGAGTCGCGTCTCGGGAGCAGTACGTC.

This clonotype was found many times. In DNA, the CDR3 is TGCAGTGCTTCCCCTCTAGCGGTACTAAACTACGAGCAGTACTTC. Translating it yields CSASPLAVLNYEQYF. The chain carries TRBV20-1 and TRBJ2-7; TRBD2 matches 7 bases. Germline-derived CDR1 and CDR2 are DFQATT and SNEGSKA (reference sequence). The CDR3 spans 15 residues. Germline trimming cut 5 bases from V and 3 bases from J; bases unmatched to any gene: 13.

This clonotype was seen at least ten times. Its ends do not fully match the called genes, so a read error is possible. The V call is TRBV27, the J call TRBJ2-7; D gene ambiguous. The CDR3 length is 12 residues. Germline CDR1 is MNHEY and CDR2 is SMNVEV (reference sequence). The CDR3 DNA reads TGTGCCAGTAGTTCAAGCTCCTACGAGCAGTACTTC. Translated: CASSSSSYEQYF.

This clonotype appeared many times. The V gene is TRBV28, the J gene TRBJ2-4, with TRBD2 as a possible D gene (6 bases). Germline V gene lookup returns CDR1 MDHEN and CDR2 SYDVKM. This CDR3 is 14 amino acids long. The V end lost 5 bases, the J end lost 7 bases, and 15 bases lay between the germline ends. CDR3: CASSPTASGNIQYF. The CDR3 region has the DNA TGTGCCAGCAGTCCAACAGCCAGCGGGAACATTCAGTACTTC.

The chain links TRBV30 to TRBJ1-1; D gene ambiguous. Germline CDR1 reads GTSNPN; CDR2 reads SVGIG (reference sequence). V lost 4 bases and J 0 bases, leaving 12 bases between the germline ends. This CDR3 has 14 residues. In DNA, the CDR3 is TGTGCCTGGACATCCGGGCTTATGAACACTGAAGCTTTCTTT. Its translation: CAWTSGLMNTEAFF.

This clonotype was found many times. The junction does not match germline at one end; this may be a read error. The V and J genes are TRBV10-3 and TRBJ2-2, with D tentatively TRBD1 (6 bases). The length of the CDR3 is 10 residues. Per the germline V gene, CDR1 is ENHRY and CDR2 is SYGVKD. This chain's CDR3 is CAIGLDSLVF. CDR3 sequence (DNA): TGTGCCATCGGGTTGGACAGCCTGGTTTTT.

There are many counts of this clonotype. An end of the junction differs from the germline gene, which may be a read error. As DNA, the CDR3 is TGTGCCAGCAGGGTGACGGCTATGAACGCTGAAGCTTTCTTT. Residues: CASRVTAMNAEAFF. The V and J genes are TRBV7-9 and TRBJ1-1, with D unresolved. Germline V CDR1 and CDR2: SEHNR, FQNEAQ (reference sequence). The CDR3 spans 14 residues.

This clonotype showed up many times. The genes are TRBV7-2 and TRBJ2-7; D is possibly TRBD1 (5 bases). Germline V gives CDR1 SGHTA, CDR2 FQGNSA. The CDR3 extends over 15 amino acids. V lost 6 bases to trimming and J lost 2 bases, with 17 bases between them. The CDR3 region is CASRQNPTATYEQYF. The DNA of the CDR3 is TGTGCCAGCAGACAAAATCCGACAGCAACCTACGAGCAGTACTTC.

This clonotype has a count of ten or more. The chain employs TRBV15 and TRBJ1-5; D uncertain. V was clipped by 1 base and J by 1 base, with 8 bases between them. The germline V gene has CDR1 LNHNV and CDR2 YYDKDF (reference sequence). This CDR3 is 15 amino acids long. The CDR3 protein is CATSRVARSNQPQHF. The CDR3 DNA reads as TGTGCCACCAGCAGAGTCGCCCGCAGCAATCAGCCCCAGCATTTT.

The table lists this clonotype with many counts. The chain recombines TRBV4-3 with TRBJ1-1; D is unresolved. The germline V gene encodes CDR1 LGHNA and CDR2 YSLEER. The CDR3 runs to 14 residues. With 4 bases removed from V and 4 bases from J, the gap between germline ends came to 13 bases. CDR3 protein: CASSPLTVSTEAFF. CDR3 bases: TGCGCCAGCAGCCCCCTGACTGTGAGCACTGAAGCTTTCTTT.

This clonotype has a count of ten or more. The rearrangement links TRBV4-2 to TRBJ1-2; 10 bases are a match to TRBD1. The J segment lost 4 bases and the V segment lost 4 bases, leaving 3 bases of the junction unmatched. The CDR3 consists of 14 residues. From germline, CDR1 is LGHNA and CDR2 YNFKEQ. CDR3 amino acids: CASSPGQGTYGYTF. The CDR3 region has the DNA TGTGCCAGCAGCCCGGGACAGGGGACCTATGGCTACACCTTC.

The J gene is TRBJ1-5, the V gene TRBV7-2; D is ambiguous. Germline CDR1 SGHTA, CDR2 FQGNSA. The V end was cut by 0 bases, the J end by 0 bases, with 12 bases between. This CDR3 spans 17 amino acids. The CDR3 coding sequence is TGTGCCAGCAGCTTAGCGTTTTCGGACTTTAGCAATCAGCCCCAGCATTTT. This codes for CASSLAFSDFSNQPQHF.

The chain couples TRBV15 to TRBJ2-5; a possible D gene is TRBD2 (5 bases). The CDR3 is 15 amino acids. V was clipped by 0 bases and J by 5 bases, with 13 bases between them. CDR1 is LNHNV and CDR2 is YYDKDF in the germline V gene (reference sequence). As DNA, the CDR3 is TGTGCCACCAGCAGAGAGGCTAGCCCCCAGGAGACCCAGTACTTC. Translation gives CATSREASPQETQYF.

This clonotype has at least ten counts. This chain uses TRBV20-1 with TRBJ2-5; 10 bases align to TRBD2. Germline V gene sequence: CDR1 DFQATT, CDR2 SNEGSKA (reference sequence). This CDR3 is 15 amino acids long. The J segment lost 5 bases and the V segment lost 1 base, leaving 7 bases of the junction unmatched. CDR3 nucleotides: TGCAGTGCTAGAGGGCTAGCGGGAGCGGGCGAGACCCAGTACTTC. It translates to CSARGLAGAGETQYF.

Comments on this clonotype: A much larger clone lies one base from this, so it may be a read error. V is TRBV20-1 and J is TRBJ2-4; TRBD2 matches at 13 bases. This CDR3 contains 14 residues. Germline V gives CDR1 DFQATT, CDR2 SNEGSKA (reference sequence). The CDR3: CSAGTSGTKDIQYF. The CDR3 DNA is TGCAGTGCTGGGACTAGCGGGACCAAAGACATTCAGTACTTC.